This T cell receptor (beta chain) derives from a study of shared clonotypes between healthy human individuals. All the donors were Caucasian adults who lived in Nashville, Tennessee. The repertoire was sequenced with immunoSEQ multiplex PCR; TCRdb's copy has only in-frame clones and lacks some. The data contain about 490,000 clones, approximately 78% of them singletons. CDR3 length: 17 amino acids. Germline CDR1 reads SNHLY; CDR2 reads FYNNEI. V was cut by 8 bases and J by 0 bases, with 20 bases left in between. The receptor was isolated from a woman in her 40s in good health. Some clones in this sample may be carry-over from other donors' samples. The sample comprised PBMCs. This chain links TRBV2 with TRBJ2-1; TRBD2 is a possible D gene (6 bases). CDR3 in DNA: TGTGCCAGCGAAGGACGGACTACCGAAATCTCCTACAATGAGCAGTTCTTC. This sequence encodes CASEGRTTEISYNEQFF.